The source of this T cell receptor beta chain is a study of T cells in Graves' hyperthyroidism and ophthalmopathy. Findings and caveats of the study: Classification by a 13 V-J model distinguished ophthalmopathy from stable hyperthyroidism.

Graves' hyperthyroidism without ophthalmopathy progression within 18 months was termed stable. Source material for PBMCs was less than 12 ml fresh peripheral blood. RNA transcripts were the template for amplifying TCR beta CDR3 regions. RT-PCR in the first round (using the HTBI primer set) targeted the TCR CDR3. One entry per CDR3 protein, called by TCRdb with MiXCR from the multiplex PCR reads. The sample records about 500,000 distinct CDR3 sequences, roughly 17% being singletons. This clonotype was counted ten times or more. Its antigen is still unknown. Sequencing used blood. The sequence derives from a woman under 30 with Graves' hyperthyroidism.

The CDR3 loop is CASGGPSRSGSDYNEQFF. The CDR3 coding sequence is TGTGCCAGCGGTGGTCCTTCGAGGAGCGGGAGCGATTACAATGAGCAGTTCTTC. The chain links TRBV12-3 or TRBV12-4 to TRBJ2-1, with TRBD2 matching over 8 bases. V trimming: 8 bases; J trimming: 4 bases; junction bases outside the gene matches: 19. The CDR3 spans 18 residues.